These 12 T cell receptor beta chains share one sample of origin, sequenced in a study of spatial heterogeneity in lung cancer. Findings and limits, study-wide: Intratumoral expanded alpha and beta TCR counts were found to track tumor mutation counts.

Time point noted: sample taken at primary tumor resection. TCRdb itself ran the 5' RACE reads through MiXCR, one entry per CDR3 protein. The repertoire has around 100,000 distinct CDR3 sequences, approximately 4.7% of them found once; the top ten carry around 20%. No antigens are known for them. Sequences were derived from lung tumor tissue, sampled at surgery. These TCRs come from a male donor with early-stage non-small cell lung cancer.

This clonotype showed up many times. This rearrangement joins TRBV15 to TRBJ1-6; 10 nucleotides line up with TRBD1. The CDR3 length is 14 residues. The J segment lost 8 bases and the V segment lost 6 bases, leaving 4 bases of the junction unmatched. The germline gives CDR1 LNHNV, CDR2 YYDKDF (reference sequence). This chain's CDR3 is CATRIDRGHSPLHF. The CDR3 DNA sequence: TGTGCCACCAGGATTGACAGGGGGCATTCACCCCTCCACTTT. The whole variable domain, filled in from reference TRBV15 and TRBJ1-6, reads DAMVIQNPRYQVTQFGKPVTLSCSQTLNHNVMYWYQQKSSQAPKLLFHYYDKDFNNEADTPDNFQSRRPNTSFCFLDIRSPGLGDTAMYLCATRIDRGHSPLHFGNGTRLTVT.

This clonotype was detected ten times or more. This chain connects TRBV28 to TRBJ2-1, with D tentatively TRBD1 (6 bases). The germline V gene has CDR1 MDHEN and CDR2 SYDVKM. V lost 5 bases, J lost 3 bases, and 14 bases lay in between. The CDR3 length is 15 residues. The CDR3 loop reads CASSPGTSYYNEQFF. CDR3 bases: TGTGCCAGCAGTCCCGGGACAAGCTACTACAATGAGCAGTTCTTC.

In this sample, this clonotype turned up many times. The chain uses TRBV12-3 or TRBV12-4 and TRBJ2-1, with 9 bases fitting TRBD1. Trimming took 6 bases from V and 10 from J; bases not matched to a gene: 16. The CDR3 sequence is 16 residues long. The CDR3 coding sequence is TGTGCCAGCAGGCCTGTGTCCGGGACAGGGAAAGGGGAGCAGTTCTTC. Encoded protein: CASRPVSGTGKGEQFF.

There are many counts of this clonotype. J is TRBJ1-6 and V is TRBV10-3; D unresolved. The CDR3 has 13 amino acids. The germline gives CDR1 ENHRY, CDR2 SYGVKD. With 7 bases removed from V and 7 bases from J, the gap between germline ends came to 11 bases. CDR3 region: CAITPGQNSPLHF. DNA for the CDR3: TGTGCCATCACCCCTGGTCAGAATTCACCCCTCCACTTT.

In this sample, this clonotype turned up many times. V gene TRBV6-2 or TRBV6-3 combines with J gene TRBJ1-1; tentative D call: TRBD1 (5 bases). Between the trimmed V and J ends, which lost 6 bases and 5 bases, there was a span of 10 bases. Germline V gene sequence: CDR1 MNHEY, CDR2 SVGEGT. The CDR3 sequence is 12 residues long. The DNA for the CDR3 is TGTGCCAGCAGACCCTGGGGGACTGAAGCTTTCTTT. Translation: CASRPWGTEAFF.

This chain joins TRBV5-5 and TRBJ1-1; D is undetermined. This CDR3 region has 17 residues. Germline V gene data show CDR1 as SGHKS and CDR2 as YYEKEE (reference sequence). The V gene lost 3 bases and the J gene lost 0 bases, with 18 bases spanning the gap. The CDR3 DNA sequence: TGTGCCAGCAGCTCTGGACGGTCTTACCACATGAACACTGAAGCTTTCTTT. This sequence encodes CASSSGRSYHMNTEAFF.

Here the CDR3 DNA reads TGTGCCAGCAGTTTAGCTGCAGGGGCGAACGAGCAGTACTTC. Encoded protein: CASSLAAGANEQYF. V and J are TRBV12-3 or TRBV12-4 and TRBJ2-7, with D possibly being TRBD1 (6 bases). The CDR3 is 14 amino acids. Trimming took off 0 bases at V and 5 bases at J, with 11 bases between the two ends.

This clonotype was counted many times. This chain joins TRBV4-2 and TRBJ2-7, with D tentatively TRBD1 (5 bases). The CDR3 totals 15 residues. Germline lookup yields CDR1 LGHNA and CDR2 YNFKEQ. Trimming left V 1 base short and J 3 bases short, with 13 bases between. CDR3 amino acids: CASSQVQGTIYEQYF. The CDR3 region has the DNA TGTGCCAGCAGCCAAGTTCAGGGTACGATCTACGAGCAGTACTTC.

This clonotype was recorded at least ten times. The rearrangement links TRBV14 to TRBJ2-4; TRBD1 or TRBD2 may be the D gene (5 bases each). Trimming left V 0 bases short and J 2 bases short, with 11 bases between. CDR3 length: 16 amino acids. The germline CDR1 and CDR2 sequences are SGHDN and FVKESK. The CDR3, as DNA: TGTGCCAGCAGCCAAGATTTCACGGGACCCAAAAACATTCAGTACTTC. As protein: CASSQDFTGPKNIQYF.

Many counts were recorded for this clonotype. This chain connects TRBV4-1 to TRBJ2-1, with TRBD2 as a possible D gene (6 bases). Germline CDR1 is MGHRA and CDR2 is YSYEKL. This CDR3 region has 14 residues. V lost 2 bases and J lost 16, with 21 bases in between. CDR3 loop: CASSQSLGLGRGFF. The DNA of the CDR3 is TGCGCCAGCAGCCAAAGTCTGGGACTGGGACGGGGATTCTTC.

Ten or more counts support this clonotype. The genes are TRBV28 and TRBJ2-1; TRBD2 matches at 15 bases. There are 16 residues in the CDR3. V lost 6 bases, J lost 9 bases, and 9 bases stayed unmatched. Per germline, CDR1 MDHEN and CDR2 SYDVKM. The CDR3 nucleotides are TGTGCCAGCAGCCGGACTAGCGGGAGGGGTACGAGTGAGCAGTTCTTC. Protein sequence: CASSRTSGRGTSEQFF.

This clonotype was counted ten times or more. This chain connects TRBV2 to TRBJ1-2; TRBD1 might be the D (6 bases). Germline V gene lookup returns CDR1 SNHLY and CDR2 FYNNEI. The CDR3 consists of 14 residues. The V end was cut by 4 bases, the J end by 1 base, with 10 bases between. The CDR3 nucleotides are TGTGCCAGCAGTGGACAGGTTTTTAACTATGGCTACACCTTC. Amino acid sequence: CASSGQVFNYGYTF. Supplemented by reference TRBV2 and TRBJ1-2, the full variable domain reads EPEVTQTPSHQVTQMGQEVILRCVPISNHLYFYWYRQILGQKVEFLVSFYNNEISEKSEIFDDQFSVERPDGSNFTLKIRSTKLEDSAMYFCASSGQVFNYGYTFGSGTRLTVV.